This entry features one T cell receptor (beta chain) sequence. No antigen is known for it. Data came from immunoSEQ multiplex PCR; TCRdb stores just in-frame clones and leaves some out. The sample contains about 120,000 clones, roughly 89% of which appear only once. This specimen comes from a study of T cell responses to AZD1222 COVID-19 vaccine. General study findings and limits: It should be noted that donors were predominantly white British and more often female, and clonal diversity was possibly underestimated. As reported, nearly half of all spike-specific TCRs target variant regions that are unmutated. Spike as a whole was targeted by vaccine-associated CD4 TCRs, dominant at 160-218 and 743-854. Sampling captured repertoires only after the peak T cell response.

V was pared by 4 bases and J by 3 bases, with 13 bases between. CDR1 and CDR2 from the germline V gene are SGDLS and YYNGEE. The CDR3 contains 15 residues. This receptor was obtained from an adult in good health. This chain links TRBV9 with TRBJ2-2, with a tentative D call TRBD2 (7 bases). The source was peripheral blood, collected on day 0 of MenACWY control vaccination. The CDR3 DNA sequence: TGTGCCAGCAGCCTCGGGGGGCAGGACACCGGGGAGCTGTTTTTT. Amino acids: CASSLGGQDTGELFF. The variable domain in full, completed from reference TRBV9 and TRBJ2-2, reads DSGVTQTPKHLITATGQRVTLRCSPRSGDLSVYWYQQSLDQGLQFLIQYYNGEERAKGNILERFSAQQFPDLHSELNLSSLELGDSALYFCASSLGGQDTGELFFGEGSRLTVL.